What follows are 19 T cell receptor beta chains derived from one specimen sequenced in a study of Ad26.COV2.S vaccination and SARS-CoV-2 variants. The assay was immunoSEQ multiplex PCR, and TCRdb's table has in-frame clones only and misses some. The sample shows some 250,000 clones, approximately 87% of them seen only once. Treatment reported: about 20 received Ad26.COV2.S at low or high dose, single or two shots; about five received placebo; per-sample allocation not given. Sampling took place 63 days after the first vaccine or placebo injection. The sequencing used peripheral blood, collected in a trial of Ad26.COV2.S vaccine versus placebo. The receptors were sampled from a person aged 18-60 years who received the Ad26.COV2.S COVID-19 vaccine or a placebo.

The rearrangement links TRBV4-2 to TRBJ2-5; D gene ambiguous. V was pared by 0 bases and J by 5 bases, with 13 bases between. Germline V lookup: CDR1 LGHNA, CDR2 YNFKEQ. This CDR3 has 15 residues. CDR3 coding DNA: TGTGCCAGCAGCCAAGAAGTTGGGGTATGGGAGACCCAGTACTTC. This gives the protein CASSQEVGVWETQYF.

This sequence joins TRBV7-2 and TRBJ1-3; D unclear. Germline CDR1 SGHTA, CDR2 FQGNSA. The CDR3 is made up of 16 amino acids. The V and J ends lost 4 bases and 0 bases respectively, with 13 bases between them. The CDR3 DNA reads TGTGCCAGCAGCTCCGTGGTCTCCTACTCTGGAAACACCATATATTTT. Protein sequence: CASSSVVSYSGNTIYF.

The rearrangement links TRBV18 to TRBJ2-2; 8 bases align to TRBD2. Germline values: CDR1 KGHSH, CDR2 LQKENI. Trimming cost V 6 bases and J 4 bases; bases outside gene matches: 7. This CDR3 contains 15 residues. CDR3 residues: CASSSLAGGTGELFF. The CDR3 DNA reads TGTGCCAGCTCCAGTCTCGCGGGGGGCACCGGGGAGCTGTTTTTT.

V is TRBV7-3 and J is TRBJ2-2; perhaps TRBD2 as D (6 bases). Trimming left V 5 bases short and J 3 bases short, with 7 bases between. The CDR3 contains 13 residues. CDR1 is SGHTA and CDR2 is FQGTGA in the germline V gene. DNA for the CDR3: TGTGCCAGCAGCCGGGACTACACCGGGGAGCTGTTTTTT. Its protein is CASSRDYTGELFF.

The CDR3 sequence is CASSNRSLRPDTGELFF. In DNA, the CDR3 is TGTGCCAGCAGCAATCGGAGCTTAAGACCGGACACCGGGGAGCTGTTTTTT. The rearrangement links TRBV21-1 to TRBJ2-2; the listed D gene, TRBD2, was not tested against the DNA. TRBV21-1 is reported as a pseudogene. This CDR3 region has 17 residues.

The V and J genes are TRBV5-4 and TRBJ2-7, with D tentatively TRBD1 (6 bases). The CDR3 extends over 13 amino acids. Trimming removed 0 bases at V and 7 bases at J, with 11 bases between. The germline V gene encodes CDR1 SGHNT and CDR2 YYREEE (reference sequence). CDR3 amino acids: CASSLGGRWEQYF. The CDR3 DNA reads TGTGCCAGCAGCTTGGGGGGGCGTTGGGAGCAGTACTTC.

This clone was seen a handful of times. CDR3 protein: CASSARTSGALQETQYF. Written as DNA, the CDR3 is TGTGCCAGCAGCGCCAGGACTAGCGGGGCCCTACAAGAGACCCAGTACTTC. The chain is built from TRBV7-9 and TRBJ2-5; 12 bases are shared with TRBD2. CDR1 and CDR2 (germline): SEHNR, FQNEAQ (reference sequence). Unmatched junction bases numbered 9, after V lost 5 bases and J lost 2 bases. The CDR3 runs to 17 residues.

The chain links TRBV27 to TRBJ1-2; 9 bases line up with TRBD1. After removal of 5 bases from V and 4 bases from J, the junction contained 8 bases not matched to a gene. Germline V gene sequence: CDR1 MNHEY, CDR2 SMNVEV (reference sequence). The CDR3 covers 15 residues. In DNA form, the CDR3 reads TGTGCCAGCAGTCCAAATGGACAGGGGAGCTATGGCTACACCTTC. Translating gives CASSPNGQGSYGYTF.

The chain links TRBV6-6 to TRBJ2-1, with TRBD1 matching 8 bases. The germline V gene encodes CDR1 MNHNY and CDR2 SVGAGI (reference sequence). V gave up 4 bases and J gave up 3 bases; unmatched junction bases: 8. The CDR3 contains 16 residues. CDR3 sequence reads: CASSSGQAPDYNEQFF. The CDR3 nucleotides are TGTGCCAGCAGTTCGGGACAGGCTCCCGACTACAATGAGCAGTTCTTC.

The chain couples TRBV27 to TRBJ1-2; no definite D call. Trimming took off 5 bases at V and 6 bases at J, with 10 bases between the two ends. This CDR3 comprises 12 residues. Looked up from germline, CDR1 is MNHEY and CDR2 is SMNVEV (reference sequence). The CDR3 loop reads CASSRVGHGYTF. CDR3 DNA: TGTGCCAGCAGTCGGGTGGGCCATGGCTACACCTTC.

The V gene is TRBV10-3, the J gene TRBJ1-2; no reliable D call. The CDR3 runs 14 residues. Germline V CDR1 and CDR2: ENHRY, SYGVKD. Trimming took off 0 bases at V and 0 bases at J, with 5 bases between the two ends. CDR3 nucleotides: TGTGCCATCAGTGAGTCGGCCCCTAACTATGGCTACACCTTC. Its protein product is CAISESAPNYGYTF.

The chain couples TRBV9 to TRBJ2-3; TRBD1 agrees at 7 bases. Germline CDR1 and CDR2: SGDLS and YYNGEE. Trimming took 5 bases from V and 4 from J; bases not matched to a gene: 4. The CDR3 length is 13 residues. The chain's CDR3 is CASRGTEADTQYF. CDR3 nucleotide sequence: TGTGCCAGCAGGGGGACAGAAGCAGATACGCAGTATTTT.

The chain uses TRBV5-1 and TRBJ2-5, with D uncertain. The V end was cut by 0 bases, the J end by 2 bases, with 8 bases between. CDR1 SGHRS and CDR2 YFSETQ come from the germline V gene. The CDR3 runs to 14 residues. The CDR3 loop reads CASSLGQLQETQYF. For the CDR3, the DNA is TGCGCCAGCAGCTTGGGGCAGCTTCAAGAGACCCAGTACTTC.

V and J are TRBV4-3 and TRBJ1-1; TRBD1 matches 7 bases. CDR1 and CDR2 (germline): LGHNA, YSLEER. J was trimmed by 1 base and V by 1 base; bases with no gene match: 3. The CDR3 sequence is 15 residues long. The CDR3 protein is CASSQARDRNTEAFF. The CDR3 DNA is TGCGCCAGCAGCCAAGCGCGGGACAGGAACACTGAAGCTTTCTTT.

The V and J genes are TRBV5-1 and TRBJ2-1, with D perhaps matching TRBD1 (6 bases). Trimming left V 1 base short and J 4 bases short, with 12 bases between. Looked up from germline, CDR1 is SGHRS and CDR2 is YFSETQ. The CDR3 is made up of 15 amino acids. In DNA form, the CDR3 reads TGCGCCAGCAGCTTGCGGACAGACGCTTACAATGAGCAGTTCTTC. Amino acids: CASSLRTDAYNEQFF.

The V and J genes are TRBV7-6 and TRBJ2-3, with 9 bases aligning to TRBD2. After removal of 3 bases from V and 6 bases from J, the junction contained 7 bases not matched to a gene. This CDR3 contains 15 residues. Looked up from germline, CDR1 is SGHVS and CDR2 is FNYEAQ. The chain's CDR3 is CASSLAGGASDTQYF. CDR3 sequence (DNA): TGTGCCAGCAGCTTGGCGGGGGGGGCATCCGATACGCAGTATTTT.

The CDR3 DNA reads TGTGCCAGCAGCCAAGGCGACAGGGGCTACGAGCAGTACTTC. Translated, it gives CASSQGDRGYEQYF. The rearrangement joins TRBV3-1 (or the pseudogene TRBV3-2) to TRBJ2-7, with TRBD1 identical over 8 bases. With V trimmed by 1 base and J by 3 bases, 2 bases remained unmatched. Germline V gives CDR1 LGHDT, CDR2 YNNKEL (reference sequence). This CDR3 is 14 amino acids long.

This clone came up a few times. The chain employs TRBV7-3 and TRBJ2-2; unclear D gene. CDR3 length equals 15 residues. V lost 5 bases to trimming and J lost 6 bases, with 16 bases between them. The germline V gene encodes CDR1 SGHTA and CDR2 FQGTGA. In nucleotides, the CDR3 is TGTGCCAGCAGCCCCCGTTCAGTAGGGCCCGGGGAGCTGTTTTTT. Translation: CASSPRSVGPGELFF.

This sequence joins TRBV28 and TRBJ1-5; D is unclear. Germline loops: CDR1 MDHEN, CDR2 SYDVKM. CDR3 length: 14 residues. The V end was cut by 7 bases, the J end by 1 base, with 11 bases between. The CDR3 bases are TGTGCCAGCACCACCCTCATCAGCAATCAGCCCCAGCATTTT. Its translation is CASTTLISNQPQHF. Full variable domain (missing parts from reference TRBV28 and TRBJ1-5): DVKVTQSSRYLVKRTGEKVFLECVQDMDHENMFWYRQDPGLGLRLIYFSYDVKMKEKGDIPEGYSVSREKKERFSLILESASTNQTSMYLCASTTLISNQPQHFGDGTRLSIL.